The source of this TCR beta chain is a study of metastatic and nonmetastatic thyroid tumors. Study overall: Patients with malignant and benign thyroid disease provided blood and tumor or nodule tissue, whose repertoires were compared.

Via MiXCR, TCRdb re-called the PCR reads. The sample holds over 9,500 clones; about 32% are singletons and the top ten take approximately 14%. Germline lookup yields CDR1 MNHEY and CDR2 SVGEGT. This CDR3 contains 12 residues. Trimming took 8 bases from V and 3 from J, leaving 10 bases between them. All patients reached thyroid surgery having received no treatment beforehand. V is TRBV6-2 or TRBV6-3 and J is TRBJ1-2; D remains ambiguous. The sequencing sample was made of tumor tissue. This receptor was obtained from a male donor with papillary thyroid cancer or a benign thyroid nodule (not recorded which). Some clones in this sample may be carry-over from other donors' samples. CDR3 region: CASGCIYYGYTF. Here the CDR3 DNA reads TGTGCCAGCGGATGCATCTACTATGGCTACACCTTC.